This T cell receptor (beta chain) is from a study of siplizumab effects on memory and regulatory T cells. This clone was counted a few times. The method was immunoSEQ multiplex PCR; TCRdb's version includes in-frame clones alone and lacks a portion of them. There are tens of thousands of clones in the sample; less than 90% occur only once, and around 0.3% lies in the top ten. The CDR3 sequence is 14 residues long. Germline CDR1 is SGHDN and CDR2 is FVKESK. The ends lost 2 bases at V and 8 bases at J; junction bases unmatched: 7. The sequenced material came from naive CD8+ T cells sorted from blood. The J gene is TRBJ1-2, the V gene TRBV14; TRBD1 aligns across 8 bases. The TCR comes from a human donor in good health. The chain's CDR3 is CASSQYQGAGGYTF. As DNA, the CDR3 is TGTGCCAGCAGCCAATATCAGGGGGCGGGCGGCTACACCTTC.